This T cell receptor beta chain was recorded in a study of Ad26.COV2.S vaccination and SARS-CoV-2 variants (dated by TCRdb to about 2021). The study in broad terms: Donors in the vaccine arm were drawn from COV1001, a multicentre, randomized, double-blind, placebo-controlled phase I-IIa trial testing Ad26.COV2.S in healthy adults. Ad26.COV2.S was administered intramuscularly at 5 x 10^10 or 1 x 10^11 viral particles, either as a single shot or as two shots given 56 days apart. Throughout the experiments and outcome assessment, investigators stayed blinded to trial group allocation. The specificity and breadth of SARS-CoV-2-reactive T cell receptors after Ad26.COV2.S vaccination were assessed by TCRbeta repertoire sequencing. Participants in the trial were split at random into five groups of five each, receiving low-dose or high-dose Ad26.COV2.S once or twice, or else placebo on both occasions. The TCR-sequenced set comprised approximately 32 samples: roughly 19 Ad26.COV2.S vaccine recipients, 5 placebo recipients and 8 SARS-CoV-2 convalescent individuals. What the research found in general, with its limitations: After vaccination, spike-specific CD8+ and CD4+ T cell responses were reported to show substantial breadth. Higher spike-specific TCR breadth was observed in Ad26.COV2.S recipients than in placebo recipients (P = 0.0014). The study was not powered for comparison of responses between vaccine doses or regimens. Vaccine and placebo recipients had similar non-spike TCR breadth, a finding consistent with the vaccine containing only spike. According to the authors, total T cell responses may have been underestimated by the TCR breadth and depth analyses.

TCRbeta CDR3 regions were sequenced with the immunoSEQ Assay. After extraction, genomic DNA underwent amplification by bias-controlled multiplex PCR, followed by high-throughput sequencing. As for how the authors treated the data: Collapsing and filtering of sequences were performed to quantify the absolute abundance of each unique TCRbeta CDR3 region. T cell fraction was estimated by normalizing TCRbeta template counts to usable DNA, with usable DNA measured through amplification of reference genes found in all nucleated cells. Repertoire TCRs were annotated as SARS-CoV-2-specific by exact matching of V gene, CDR3 amino acid sequence and J gene to a known reactive TCR set. The reference SARS-CoV-2 TCR set was derived from MIRA and filtered for enrichment in COVID-19-positive ImmuneCODE repertoires, a step that removed public or cross-reactive TCRs. Based on the MIRA antigens, annotated TCRs were further analysed at the level of specific ORF or position within ORF. Breadth was defined as annotated unique rearrangements over total unique productive rearrangements; depth was the summed frequency of those rearrangements. Group comparisons of TCR breadth used two-sided Wilcoxon rank-sum tests. TCRdb limited this immuneACCESS table to in-frame rearrangements with V and J called. A share of clones is missing; checked studies link under half to unresolved V genes, and the rest is unexplained. V, J and clone size derive from that table, while D and trimming were established from the DNA sequence. For this sample there are hundreds of thousands of clones; about four fifths appear just once. The ten largest clones add up to approximately 7.8% of the sample.

The treatment or condition label, as the study defines it: some 19 received Ad26.COV2.S at low or high dose, single or two shots; five or six received placebo; per-sample allocation not given. Repertoires of vaccine and placebo recipients were sequenced from samples taken on day 63 after the first injection. In Cohort 1b, some 25 adults aged 18-55 years were enrolled at a single site in Boston, USA, between 29 July and 7 August 2020. Ad26.COV2.S was a replication-incompetent adenovirus type 26 vector that expressed a prefusion-stabilized SARS-CoV-2 spike protein derived from the original Wuhan strain. The CDR3, from cysteine to phenylalanine, totals 18 residues. The sequence is cut down to CDR3 DNA, 54 bases in frame from base 1. CDR1 is given as LGHNA and CDR2 as YSLEER, both from the germline V gene. V drops 0 bases and J drops 0 bases, leaving 17 bases in between. Worth noting for this clone: The antigen it binds to is not known. No qualities accompany the bases; no much larger clone lies one base away.

Material: peripheral blood, obtained in a trial of Ad26.COV2.S vaccine versus placebo. The chain couples TRBV4-3 to TRBJ1-1; TRBD1 is perhaps the D gene, given 5 matching bases. This receptor was obtained from a person aged 18 to 65 who received the Ad26.COV2.S COVID-19 vaccine or a placebo. The CDR3 reads CASSQEGWGRTMNTEAFF. The DNA sequence reads TGCGCCAGCAGCCAAGAGGGGTGGGGACGGACTATGAACACTGAAGCTTTCTTT.